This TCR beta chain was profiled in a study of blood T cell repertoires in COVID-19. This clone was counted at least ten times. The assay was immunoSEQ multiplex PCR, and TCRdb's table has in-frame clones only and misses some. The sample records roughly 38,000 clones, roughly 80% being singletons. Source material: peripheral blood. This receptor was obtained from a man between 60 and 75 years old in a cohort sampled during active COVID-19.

In nucleotides, the CDR3 is TGTGCCAGCAGCAGAGGAGGAGGCGATGAGCAGTTCTTC. Translated: CASSRGGGDEQFF. The chain carries TRBV7-8 and TRBJ2-1, with D perhaps TRBD2 (5 bases). Trimming cost V 5 bases and J 8 bases, with 13 bases left between them. Per germline, CDR1 SGHVS and CDR2 FQNEAQ. This CDR3 spans 13 amino acids.